This T cell receptor (beta chain) is drawn from a study of blood T cells in healthy people across ages. Study results and limitations: Changes in expanded clonotypes were possibly confounded, as the CMV status of donors was unknown.

Trimming took 3 bases from V and 7 from J, leaving 13 bases between them. The CDR3 consists of 13 residues. Germline V CDR1 and CDR2: MRHNA, SNTAGT. PBMCs were isolated at a quantity of at least 6.5 million per sample. Next came a second PCR, run for about 7 to 12 cycles, which used a sample-barcoded 5' primer along with a J-beta primer mix. At least 2.5 million CDR3-containing paired-end reads were obtained per sample. TCRdb used MiXCR to reprocess the 5' RACE reads, holding one entry per CDR3 protein. The sample yields about 2 million distinct CDR3 sequences, just under 50% seen once. As for this clonotype: Its antigen is unknown.

This TCR came from a woman in her 40s in good health. The chain recombines TRBV6-4 with TRBJ2-7, with D perhaps given as TRBD1 or TRBD2 (6 bases each). The specimen was blood. CDR3 region: CASSEWGAGEQYF. CDR3 bases: TGTGCCAGCAGTGAGTGGGGGGCGGGGGAGCAGTACTTC.